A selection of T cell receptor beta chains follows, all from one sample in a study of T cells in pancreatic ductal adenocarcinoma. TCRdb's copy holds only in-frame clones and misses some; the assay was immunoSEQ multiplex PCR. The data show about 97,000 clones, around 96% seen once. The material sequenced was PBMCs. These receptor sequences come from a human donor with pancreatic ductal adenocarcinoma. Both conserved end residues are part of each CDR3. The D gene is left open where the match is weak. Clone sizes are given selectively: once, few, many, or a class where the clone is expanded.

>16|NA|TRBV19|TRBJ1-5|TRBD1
CASSIVGTGGSQPQHF
TGTGCCAGTAGTATAGTGGGGACAGGGGGCAGTCAGCCCCAGCATTTT
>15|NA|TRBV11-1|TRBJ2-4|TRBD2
CASSLGLARGNIQYF
TGTGCCAGCAGCTTGGGACTAGCGAGAGGAAACATTCAGTACTTC
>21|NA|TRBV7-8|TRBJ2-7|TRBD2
CASSPFRGGRPGLAGPYEQYF
TGTGCCAGCAGCCCCTTCCGCGGGGGGCGACCGGGACTAGCGGGTCCCTACGAGCAGTACTTC
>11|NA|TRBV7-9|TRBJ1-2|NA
CASSALDGYTF
TGTGCCAGCAGCGCACTAGATGGCTACACCTTC
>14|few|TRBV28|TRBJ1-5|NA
CASSLLSNNQPQHF
TGTGCCAGCAGTTTGCTCAGTAACAATCAGCCCCAGCATTTT
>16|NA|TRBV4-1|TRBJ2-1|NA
CASSQDVRGTYNEQFF
TGCGCCAGCAGCCAAGATGTTAGAGGAACCTACAATGAGCAGTTCTTC
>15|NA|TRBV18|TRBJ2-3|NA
CASSLRQTGTDTQYF
TGTGCCAGCTCACTAAGACAAACGGGCACAGATACGCAGTATTTT
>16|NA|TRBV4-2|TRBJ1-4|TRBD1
CASSQRTGTGAEKLFF
TGTGCCAGCAGCCAGAGGACCGGGACAGGGGCTGAAAAACTGTTTTTT
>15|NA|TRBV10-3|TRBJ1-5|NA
CAISQTDDSNQPQHF
TGTGCCATCAGCCAGACAGACGATAGCAATCAGCCCCAGCATTTT
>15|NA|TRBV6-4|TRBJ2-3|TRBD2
CASSATSGSTDTQYF
TGTGCCAGCAGTGCAACTAGCGGGAGCACAGATACGCAGTATTTT
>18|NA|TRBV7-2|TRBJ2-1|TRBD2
CASSLGPTSRRSYNEQFF
TGTGCCAGCAGCTTAGGTCCGACTAGCCGGAGGTCCTACAATGAGCAGTTCTTC
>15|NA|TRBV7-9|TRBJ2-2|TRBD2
CASSLSGGMVGELFF
TGTGCCAGCAGCTTAAGCGGGGGAATGGTCGGGGAGCTGTTTTTT
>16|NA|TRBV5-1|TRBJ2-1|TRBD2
CASSLALAGGYNEQFF
TGCGCCAGCAGCTTGGCCCTAGCGGGAGGGTACAATGAGCAGTTCTTC
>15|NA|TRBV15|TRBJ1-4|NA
CATSREETGNEKLFF
TGTGCCACCAGCAGAGAAGAAACAGGGAATGAAAAACTGTTTTTT
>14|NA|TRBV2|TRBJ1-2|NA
CASSEGAGTGGYTF
TGTGCCAGCAGTGAAGGGGCAGGGACTGGAGGCTACACCTTC
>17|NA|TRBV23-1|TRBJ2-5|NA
CASSQNPIGHPQETQYF
TGCGCCAGCAGTCAAAACCCCATAGGACACCCCCAAGAGACCCAGTACTTC
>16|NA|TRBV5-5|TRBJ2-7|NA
CASSWGSGSRSYEQYF
TGTGCCAGCAGCTGGGGATCGGGGAGTCGCTCCTACGAGCAGTACTTC
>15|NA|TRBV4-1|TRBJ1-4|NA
CASSQVEENNEKLFF
TGCGCCAGCAGCCAAGTCGAGGAGAATAATGAAAAACTGTTTTTT
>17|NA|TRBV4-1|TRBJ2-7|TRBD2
CASSQDVSSGRLYEQYF
TGCGCCAGCAGCCAAGATGTGTCTAGCGGGCGGTTATACGAGCAGTACTTC
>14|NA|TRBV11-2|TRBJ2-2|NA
CASSPLEAAGELFF
TGTGCCAGCAGCCCCTTAGAGGCGGCCGGGGAGCTGTTTTTT
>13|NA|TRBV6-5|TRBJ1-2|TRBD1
CASTAGQVYGYTF
TGTGCCAGCACCGCCGGACAGGTCTATGGCTACACCTTC